A selection of T cell receptor beta chains follows, all from one sample in a study of beta chain features in type 1 diabetes. Here immunoSEQ multiplex PCR was the method, and the copy in TCRdb shows in-frame clones only, minus some. The sample contains 900,000 or so clones, 17% of which appear only once. Sequencing was done on a sample of naive CD4+ T cells from blood. The receptor set was obtained from a woman in her late teens or twenties in good health. The CDR3 runs from the conserved cysteine through the conserved F or W. D genes are given only for firm matches. Some rows have no size entry. The others give once, few or many, or a class for an expanded clone.

.	TRBJ2-3	TRBV7-2	TRBD2	TGTGCCAGCAGCTCGCCACTAGCGGGAGGGCCCCCAGATACGCAGTATTTT	CASSSPLAGGPPDTQYF
.	TRBJ1-1	TRBV9	.	TGTGCCAGCAGCGTAGTCTCGAACACTGAAGCTTTCTTT	CASSVVSNTEAFF
.	TRBJ2-7	TRBV4-1	.	TGCGCCAGCAGCCAAGGCGCGGGGATCTACGAGCAGTACTTC	CASSQGAGIYEQYF
.	TRBJ2-7	TRBV7-9	.	TGTGCCAGCAGCTTAGGGGAATTAGCAACCTACGAGCAGTACTTC	CASSLGELATYEQYF
few	TRBJ2-7	TRBV11-2	TRBD2	TGTGCCAGCAGCTTAGCGACTAGCGTCTACGAGCAGTACTTC	CASSLATSVYEQYF
few	TRBJ2-5	TRBV7-9	.	TGTGCCAGCAGCCCACTGCAGGGTCTCGGGGAGACCCAGTACTTC	CASSPLQGLGETQYF
few	TRBJ2-5	TRBV5-4	.	TGTGCCAGCAGCTTGGTGACAGGCCTGGGGACCCAGTACTTC	CASSLVTGLGTQYF
.	TRBJ2-1	TRBV7-2	.	TGTGCCAGCAGCTTAAAGCTCCTACTATACAATGAGCAGTTCTTC	CASSLKLLLYNEQFF
.	TRBJ1-5	TRBV15	.	TGTGCCACCAGCAGAGATGACCAGCCCCAGCATTTT	CATSRDDQPQHF
.	TRBJ2-7	TRBV11-2	TRBD1	TGTGCCAGCAGCCCCAGGCGGCCCCGAGAGGGGGCCCCTGCGTTC	CASSPRRPREGAPAF
.	TRBJ1-5	TRBV28	.	TGTGCCAGCAGTTTTTCTGGGGGCGCCGGGGACCAGCCCCAGCATTTT	CASSFSGGAGDQPQHF
.	TRBJ1-1	TRBV7-9	.	TGTGCCAGCAGCTTAGACCCGAACACTGAAGCTTTCTTT	CASSLDPNTEAFF
few	TRBJ2-2	TRBV19	.	TGTGCCAGTAGTATAACCGACCCATTCAACAAGAACACCGGGGAGCTGTTTTTT	CASSITDPFNKNTGELFF
few	TRBJ2-7	TRBV5-1	.	TGCGCCAGCAGCTTGGGGGGCTCGGGACTCCCTTACGAGCAGTACTTC	CASSLGGSGLPYEQYF
few	TRBJ2-7	TRBV7-9	.	TGTGCCAGCAGCAGCAAGACGTTACAGGGTCCCTACGAGCAGTACTTC	CASSSKTLQGPYEQYF
.	TRBJ2-1	TRBV6-6	.	TGTGCCAGCTGGCCTGTAGTCCCTCCGGGTGAGCAGTTCTTC	CASWPVVPPGEQFF
few	TRBJ2-5	TRBV5-5	TRBD2	TGTGCCAGCAGCCCGGGACTAGCGGGAGAGACCCAGTACTTC	CASSPGLAGETQYF
.	TRBJ1-2	TRBV4-1	.	TGCGCCAGCAGCCAAGACGACTATGGCTACACCTTC	CASSQDDYGYTF
.	TRBJ2-6	TRBV5-8	TRBD1	TGTGCCAGCAGCTATACAGGGGCTGGGGCCAACGTCCTGACTTTC	CASSYTGAGANVLTF
.	TRBJ2-1	TRBV7-6	TRBD2	TGTGCCAGCAGCTTACTACTAGCGGGAGTGGGTGAGCAGTTCTTC	CASSLLLAGVGEQFF
few	TRBJ2-5	TRBV27	.	TGTGCCAGCGCCGGGACACCTGGCCAAGAGACCCAGTACTTC	CASAGTPGQETQYF
.	TRBJ2-5	TRBV5-1	TRBD2	TGCGCCAGCAGCCCGGGAATAGCGGGAAGGGAGACCCAGTACTTC	CASSPGIAGRETQYF
.	TRBJ2-3	TRBV11-1	.	TGTGCCAGCAGCACCGGGGACACAGATACGCAGTATTTT	CASSTGDTDTQYF
.	TRBJ2-5	TRBV9	.	TGTGCCAGCAGCGTAGGACAGGCCATTGAGACCCAGTACTTC	CASSVGQAIETQYF
.	TRBJ1-2	TRBV7-9	TRBD1	TGTGCCAGCAGCTTACGGCAGGGGGCCGGGGACTATGGCTACACCTTC	CASSLRQGAGDYGYTF
.	TRBJ1-2	TRBV6-6	.	TGTGCCAGCAGTTCTCGACAGGCTAGCTATGGCTACACCTTC	CASSSRQASYGYTF
.	TRBJ2-7	TRBV7-2	.	TGTGCCAGCAGCTATAGCGAGTCCTACGAGCAGTACTTC	CASSYSESYEQYF